Here is one TCR beta chain with its context. It lacks a known antigen. Base qualities are not provided; no much larger clone lies one nucleotide away. CDR1 and CDR2, looked up from the germline V gene (reference sequence), are MNHEY and SMNVEV. The germline ends are 6 bases apart after V is trimmed by 3 bases and J by 4 bases. The CDR3, from cysteine to phenylalanine, totals 13 residues. The read is trimmed to its CDR3 DNA, 39 bases read in frame from base 1. The roughly 38 donors, aged about 6 to 95 years, were systemically healthy Caucasian individuals from Russia. Each donor gave ten milliliters of peripheral blood, drawn into EDTA-treated Vacutainer tubes. PBMCs were isolated by Ficoll-Paque density-gradient centrifugation, with at least 7 million obtained per sample. Trizol reagent was used to extract total RNA from the PBMCs, yielding at least 5 micrograms per sample. The percentages of naive CD45RAhigh/CD27high T cells were determined by flow cytometry on a PBMC aliquot from every donor.

The sample originates from a study of blood T cells in healthy people across ages (dated by TCRdb to 2015 to 2017). With respect to the entire study: In model experiments, roughly one uniquely barcoded TCR beta cDNA molecule per two T cells was captured by template switching. To track age-related changes in TCR beta repertoire diversity, the study relied on deep sequencing normalized with unique cDNA molecular identifiers. The donors were divided into four age groups: young (average approximately 17 years), middle-aged (about 40), aged (under 70) and long-lived (about 90). To avoid experimental bias, donors of different ages were randomly spread across the sequencing lanes. Using the same blood draw, the study looked at two additional independent replicas of 1 million unique cDNA reads for two donors, one aged 18 to 30 and the other aged 80 or older. What the research found in general, with its limitations: Observed TCR beta diversity correlated strongly with the percentage of naive T cells measured by flow cytometry. Conclusive comparison of naive and antigen-experienced compartments was prevented by the profiling of bulk unsorted PBMCs. As age increased, observed TCR beta diversity per million T cells dropped in a roughly linear way, and a significant reduction was already evident by age around 41. Compared with the aged group, the long-lived group had more naive CD4+ T cells, fewer expanded clones and increased TCR diversity, suggesting age selection. Total diversity estimates from one million sequenced T cells were considered lower bounds and underestimates. Because donor CMV infection status was unknown, age-related changes in expanded clonotypes were potentially confounded.

To prepare the library, 5' RACE was applied. These reads were obtained on an Illumina HiSeq 2500. A second PCR of roughly 7 to 12 cycles was run with a J-beta primer mix and a sample-barcoded 5' primer. A template-switch 5' adaptor carrying 12 random nucleotides introduced a unique molecular identifier onto each TCR beta cDNA molecule. At least 3 million CDR3-containing paired-end reads were obtained from each sample. First-strand cDNA was synthesized from all RNA with the Mint cDNA synthesis kit, primed by a TRBC-specific oligonucleotide. Following uracil-DNA glycosylase treatment, all cDNA underwent a first 18-cycle PCR with the universal primers M1SS and BC2_uni_R. Turning to the authors' computational methods: For normalization, 1 million high-quality reads, each with a distinct molecular identifier, were randomly selected from each sample. Instead of being binned into consensus sequences, reads with shared molecular identifiers were discarded. CDR3 identification, clonotype clustering and error correction used MiTCR with a Q25 quality threshold and the strictest error-elimination algorithm. A nonparametric unseen species model using Euler transformation provided a lower-bound estimate of total TCR beta diversity. The public sequencing data were trimmed at Q25 with fastp and processed into clonotypes with MiXCR by TCRdb, which kept only in-frame beta chains. Records with the same CDR3 protein are collapsed into one entry carrying the most frequent genes and DNA. The V and J calls were determined by TCRdb, not by the authors. For this sample there are nearly 800,000 distinct CDR3 sequences; more than 50% appear just once. Clones ranked in the top ten supply approximately 24% of the sample.

Sequenced material: blood. The chain couples TRBV27 to TRBJ2-2, with no reliable assignment of the D segment. This clonotype was obtained from a man aged 35-49 years in good health. The sequence in DNA is TGTGCCAGCAGTTTCACGCGCACCGGGGAGCTGTTTTTT. Its translation reads: CASSFTRTGELFF.